This TCR beta chain was captured by sequencing in a study of blood T cell repertoires in COVID-19. Study details: In each case, the material was cDNA or gDNA derived from T cells, B-cell-depleted T cells, or PBMCs.

Profiled with immunoSEQ multiplex PCR; TCRdb holds only in-frame clones, not every one. The repertoire holds 71,000 or so clones, with 85% to 90% as singletons. This clone was picked up one time. The CDR3 sequence is 14 residues long. The germline V gene encodes CDR1 SGHVS and CDR2 FNYEAQ. V shed 4 bases and J 1 base; nucleotides not matched to a gene: 3. This chain connects TRBV7-6 to TRBJ1-1; 7 bases align to TRBD1. The receptor comes from a man in his fifties or sixties with active COVID-19. Sequencing was done on a sample of peripheral blood. The CDR3 loop is CASSSGQPNTEAFF. CDR3 sequence (DNA): TGTGCCAGCAGCTCGGGACAGCCGAACACTGAAGCTTTCTTT.